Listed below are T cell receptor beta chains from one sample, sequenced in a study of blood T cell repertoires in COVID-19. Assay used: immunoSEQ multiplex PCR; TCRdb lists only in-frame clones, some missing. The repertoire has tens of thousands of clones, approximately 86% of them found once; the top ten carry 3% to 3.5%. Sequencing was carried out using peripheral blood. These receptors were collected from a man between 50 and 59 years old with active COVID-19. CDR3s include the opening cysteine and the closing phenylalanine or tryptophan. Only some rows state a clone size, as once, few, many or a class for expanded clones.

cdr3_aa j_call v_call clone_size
CASSPGGTSGGYNEQFF TRBJ2-1 TRBV7-9 NA
CASSLGTVQGPQYF TRBJ2-3 TRBV3-1/TRBV3-2 NA
CASTIMEQNLNSPLHF TRBJ1-6 TRBV7-8 NA
CASSLDPREQYF TRBJ2-7 TRBV7-9 few
CASSDGGQGVYGYTF TRBJ1-2 TRBV7-2 NA
CASSAVAATGELFF TRBJ2-2 TRBV11-2 NA
CASSQGQEREKLFF TRBJ1-4 TRBV6-6 NA
CASSLGDGTTAPDTQYF TRBJ2-3 TRBV5-1 once
CASSQEVSGEAQYF TRBJ2-3 TRBV4-3 once
CASSSIGGREQFF TRBJ2-1 TRBV5-1 NA
CASSQPYQREPTGELFF TRBJ2-2 TRBV7-9 medium-sized
CASSYGMGEKLFF TRBJ1-4 TRBV27 few
CASSPSRQVVTYEQYF TRBJ2-7 TRBV7-3 NA
CASSPWDRRNYGYTF TRBJ1-2 TRBV7-9 NA
CASSPSPQVNQPQHF TRBJ1-5 TRBV11-2 NA
CASSYLPGGGNTIYF TRBJ1-3 TRBV6-5 NA
CASSYAQGATEAFF TRBJ1-1 TRBV6-5 NA
CASSRQDVGGYTF TRBJ1-2 TRBV19 NA
CASSVASGSNTGELFF TRBJ2-2 TRBV9 NA
CASSLGPLSQETQYF TRBJ2-5 TRBV6-5 NA
CASSSGGVYQPQHF TRBJ1-5 TRBV7-2 NA
CASGQGAFTEAFF TRBJ1-1 TRBV11-2 NA
CASSQLAGGRSSDTQYF TRBJ2-3 TRBV3-1/TRBV3-2 NA
CASSNVRNEQFF TRBJ2-1 TRBV9 NA
CASSYSGGRGSEKLFF TRBJ1-4 TRBV6-5 NA
CSASGVTEQETQYF TRBJ2-5 TRBV20-1 NA
CATSRDRGGYNEQFF TRBJ2-1 TRBV15 NA
CASSVAGGRNQPQHF TRBJ1-5 TRBV9 NA
CASSYVGGSKNIQYF TRBJ2-4 TRBV6-5 NA
CASSQDLYQAETQYF TRBJ2-5 TRBV4-3 NA
CASTGLGNEQFF TRBJ2-1 TRBV2 NA
CASSLAAGPNTEAFF TRBJ1-1 TRBV5-4 NA
CATSSRRAKETQYF TRBJ2-5 TRBV15 NA
CASSPLGTVNTEAFF TRBJ1-1 TRBV14 NA
CASSYRLALTDTQYF TRBJ2-3 TRBV6-6 NA
CASKFRRESGRTEAFF TRBJ1-1 TRBV19 NA
CASSLTGTGNGYTF TRBJ1-2 TRBV5-1 NA
CASSARQGGKAFF TRBJ1-1 TRBV7-9 NA
CASSQDWNTEAFF TRBJ1-1 TRBV4-2 NA
CAISEEGHYQPQHF TRBJ1-5 TRBV10-3 NA
CASSPTTFSNTGELFF TRBJ2-2 TRBV4-2 once